This TCR beta chain was retrieved from a study of response to subunit inactivated influenza vaccine. Study results and limitations: Every seasonal influenza vaccination brings in few new T cells, the authors suggested.

TCRdb independently ran MiXCR on the RT-PCR reads; one entry per CDR3 protein. The table lists fewer than 800,000 distinct CDR3 sequences, 15% to 18% of them singletons. In its sample, this clonotype was seen a few times. Its cognate antigen is unknown. The CDR3 has 15 residues. Germline CDR1 is MNHEY and CDR2 is SVGEGT. V was shortened by 7 bases and J by 2 bases, with 17 bases between the two germline ends. The starting material was PBMCs from blood, obtained 11 to 12 days after vaccination. The V call is TRBV6-2 or TRBV6-3, the J call TRBJ2-5; TRBD2 might be the D (7 bases). The source is a man aged 45-60 years who received an inactivated influenza vaccine. In DNA, the CDR3 is TGTGCCAGCACTCGGGGGGCCGCGATTCAAGAGACCCAGTACTTC. As protein: CASTRGAAIQETQYF.